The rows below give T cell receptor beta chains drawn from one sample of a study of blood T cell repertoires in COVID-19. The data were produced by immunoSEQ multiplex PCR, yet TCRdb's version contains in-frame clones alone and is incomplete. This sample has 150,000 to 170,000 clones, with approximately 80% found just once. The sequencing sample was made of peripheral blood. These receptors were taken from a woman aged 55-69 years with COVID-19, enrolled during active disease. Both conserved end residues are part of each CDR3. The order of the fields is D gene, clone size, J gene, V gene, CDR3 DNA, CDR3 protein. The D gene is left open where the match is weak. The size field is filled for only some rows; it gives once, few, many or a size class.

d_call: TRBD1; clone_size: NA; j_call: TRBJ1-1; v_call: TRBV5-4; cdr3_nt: TGTGCCAGCAAGGGACAGGCGAACACTGAAGCTTTCTTT; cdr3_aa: CASKGQANTEAFF
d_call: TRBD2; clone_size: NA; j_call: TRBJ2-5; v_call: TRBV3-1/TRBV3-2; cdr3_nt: TGTGCCAGCAGCCAAGACGGACTAGCGGGGGGAGAGACCCAGTACTTC; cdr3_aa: CASSQDGLAGGETQYF
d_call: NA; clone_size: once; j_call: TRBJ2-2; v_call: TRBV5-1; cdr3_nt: TGCGCCAGCACCGAGCAGGCGAACACCGGGGAGCTGTTTTTT; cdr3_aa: CASTEQANTGELFF
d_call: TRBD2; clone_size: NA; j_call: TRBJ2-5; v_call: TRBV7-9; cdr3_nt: TGTGCCAGCAGCCGGACTAGCGGGGAGACCCAGTACTTC; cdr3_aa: CASSRTSGETQYF
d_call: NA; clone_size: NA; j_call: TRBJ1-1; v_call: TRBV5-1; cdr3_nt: TGCGCCAGCAGCGGCAGGTGGAACACTGAAGCTTTCTTT; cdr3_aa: CASSGRWNTEAFF
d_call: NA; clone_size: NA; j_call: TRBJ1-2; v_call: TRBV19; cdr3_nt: TGTGCCAGTAGTATAAACTACTTCGGGGGTTGGGGCTACACCTTC; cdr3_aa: CASSINYFGGWGYTF
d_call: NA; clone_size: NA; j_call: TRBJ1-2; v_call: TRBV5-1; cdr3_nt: TGCGCCAGCAGCTTGGCAGATTCCCGGGATGGCTACACCTTC; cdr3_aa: CASSLADSRDGYTF
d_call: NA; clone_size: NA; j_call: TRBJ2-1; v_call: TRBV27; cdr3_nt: TGTGCCAGCAGTAGGCCGACAGGTTCCTACAATGAGCAGTTCTTC; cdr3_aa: CASSRPTGSYNEQFF
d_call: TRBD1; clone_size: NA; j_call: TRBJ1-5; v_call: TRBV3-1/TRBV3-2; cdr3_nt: TGTGCCAGCAGCCAAAGGACAGGGGCCCAGCCCCAGCATTTT; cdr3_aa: CASSQRTGAQPQHF
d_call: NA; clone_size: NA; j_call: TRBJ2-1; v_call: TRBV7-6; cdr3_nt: TGTGCCAGCAGCTTAGCCCGGTCAATGGGAGACCCCTACAATGAGCAGTTCTTC; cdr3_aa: CASSLARSMGDPYNEQFF
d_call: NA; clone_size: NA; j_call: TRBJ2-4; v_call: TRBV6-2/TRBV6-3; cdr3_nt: TGTGCCAGCAGTCCCCCCCCGCCGGTGAACATTCAGTACTTC; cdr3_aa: CASSPPPPVNIQYF
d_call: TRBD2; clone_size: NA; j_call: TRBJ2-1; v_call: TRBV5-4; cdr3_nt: TGTGCCAGCAGCTTGAAATTGAGCGGGGGACCTAACAATGAGCAGTTCTTC; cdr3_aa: CASSLKLSGGPNNEQFF
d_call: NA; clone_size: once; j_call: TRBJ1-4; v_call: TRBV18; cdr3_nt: TGTGCCAGCTCACCTCAGGGCTCCCTGGAAAAACTGTTTTTT; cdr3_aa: CASSPQGSLEKLFF
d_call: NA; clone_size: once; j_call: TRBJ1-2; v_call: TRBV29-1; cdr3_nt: TGCAGCGTTGGTAGTAACGGTCTCGGCTATGGCTACACCTTC; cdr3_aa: CSVGSNGLGYGYTF
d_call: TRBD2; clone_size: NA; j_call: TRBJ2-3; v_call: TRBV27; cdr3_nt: TGTGCCAGCAGTGGCGGACTAGCGGGAAGGGATACGCAGTATTTT; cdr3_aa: CASSGGLAGRDTQYF
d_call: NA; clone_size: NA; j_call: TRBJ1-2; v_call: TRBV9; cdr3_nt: TGTGCCAGCAGCATACCGGGACCGGGAGCGAGCGGCTACACCTTC; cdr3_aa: CASSIPGPGASGYTF
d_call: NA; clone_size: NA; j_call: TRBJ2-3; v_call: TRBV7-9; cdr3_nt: TGTGCCAGCAGCTTAATGTCGGTTAGCACAGATACGCAGTATTTT; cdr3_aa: CASSLMSVSTDTQYF
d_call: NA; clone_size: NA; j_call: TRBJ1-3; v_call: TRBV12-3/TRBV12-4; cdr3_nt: TGTGCCAGCAGGCAAGCCTCTGGAAACACCATATATTTT; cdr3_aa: CASRQASGNTIYF
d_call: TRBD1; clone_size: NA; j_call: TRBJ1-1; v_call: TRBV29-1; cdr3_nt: TGCAGCGTTACGACAGGGACTGAAGCTTTCTTT; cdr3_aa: CSVTTGTEAFF
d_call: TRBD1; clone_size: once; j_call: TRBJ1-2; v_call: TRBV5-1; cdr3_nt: TGCGCCAGCAGCGAATCCGGGACAGGCTATGGCTACACCTTC; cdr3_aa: CASSESGTGYGYTF
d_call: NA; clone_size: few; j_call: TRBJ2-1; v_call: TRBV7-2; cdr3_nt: TGTGCCAGCAGCCCCCCCGCCCAGGAGCAGTTCTTC; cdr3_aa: CASSPPAQEQFF
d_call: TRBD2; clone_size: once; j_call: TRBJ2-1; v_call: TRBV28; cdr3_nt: TGTGCCAGCAGCCCACACCGGGAGGCCGGCAGGGAGCAGTTCTTC; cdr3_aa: CASSPHREAGREQFF
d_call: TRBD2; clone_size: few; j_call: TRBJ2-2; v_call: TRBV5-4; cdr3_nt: TGTGCCAGCAGCTTGGATCGTAGCGGGGGGAGGGAGCTGTTTTTT; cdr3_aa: CASSLDRSGGRELFF
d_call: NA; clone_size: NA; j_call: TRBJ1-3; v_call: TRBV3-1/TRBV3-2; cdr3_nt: TGTGCCAGCACCCCCAGTGGAAACACCATATATTTT; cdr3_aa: CASTPSGNTIYF
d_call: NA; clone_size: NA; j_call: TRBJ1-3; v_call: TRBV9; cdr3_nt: TGTGCCAGCAGCGTAGTAGAGGATAGGGGAAACACCATATATTTT; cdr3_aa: CASSVVEDRGNTIYF
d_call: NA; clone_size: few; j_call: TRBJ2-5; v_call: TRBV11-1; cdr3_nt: TGTGCCAGCAGCTTCGGGGAGACCCAGTACTTC; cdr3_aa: CASSFGETQYF
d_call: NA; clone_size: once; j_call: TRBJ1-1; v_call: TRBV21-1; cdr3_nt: TGTGCCAGCAGCAAAGGGTCGACGAGTGGGGTTAGGGGCACTGAAGCTTTCTTT; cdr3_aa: CASSKGSTSGVRGTEAFF
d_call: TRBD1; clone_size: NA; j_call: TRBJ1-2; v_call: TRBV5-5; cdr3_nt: TGTGCCAGCAGAAAACAGGGGGAGAGGAAGGATGGCTACACCTTC; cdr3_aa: CASRKQGERKDGYTF
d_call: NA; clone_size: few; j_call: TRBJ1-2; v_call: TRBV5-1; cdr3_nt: TGCGCCAGCAGCTTGGACGGCCCAGGGAACTATGGCTACACCTTC; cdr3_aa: CASSLDGPGNYGYTF
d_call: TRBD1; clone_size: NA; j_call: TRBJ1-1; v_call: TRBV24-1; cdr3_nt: TGTGCCACCAGTGATAATCGACAGGGGGGGAAAGCTTTCTTT; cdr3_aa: CATSDNRQGGKAFF
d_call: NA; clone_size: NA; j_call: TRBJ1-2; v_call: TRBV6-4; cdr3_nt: TGTGCCAGCAGACCATATACTACGGGTGGCTACACCTTC; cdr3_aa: CASRPYTTGGYTF
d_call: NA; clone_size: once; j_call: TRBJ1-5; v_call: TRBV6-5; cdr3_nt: TGTGCCAGCAGCGCCGGGACACTTAGCAATCAGCCCCAGCATTTT; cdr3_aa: CASSAGTLSNQPQHF
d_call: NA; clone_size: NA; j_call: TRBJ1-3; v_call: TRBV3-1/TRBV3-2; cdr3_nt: TGTGCCAGCAGACACGTGGGAAACACCATATATTTT; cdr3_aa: CASRHVGNTIYF
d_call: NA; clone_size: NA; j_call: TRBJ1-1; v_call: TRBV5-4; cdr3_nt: TGTGCCAGCAGCCGTAGGGAGGGCGGCACTGAAGCTTTCTTT; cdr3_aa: CASSRREGGTEAFF
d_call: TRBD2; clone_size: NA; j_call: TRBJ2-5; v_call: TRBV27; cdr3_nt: TGTGCCAGCAGCCGCGGGCCACTAGCGGGGGGGCTCGGTCAAGAGACCCAGTACTTC; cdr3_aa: CASSRGPLAGGLGQETQYF
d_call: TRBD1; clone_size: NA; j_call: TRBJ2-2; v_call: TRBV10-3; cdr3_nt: TGTGCCATCAGCTCGACGGGACAGATATCGAACACCGGGGAGCTGTTTTTT; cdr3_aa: CAISSTGQISNTGELFF
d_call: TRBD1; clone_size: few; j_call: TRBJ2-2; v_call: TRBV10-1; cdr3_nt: TGCGCCAGCAGACAGGGGCGTACCGGGGAGCTGTTTTTT; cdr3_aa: CASRQGRTGELFF
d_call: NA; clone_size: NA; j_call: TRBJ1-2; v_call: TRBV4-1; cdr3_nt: TGCGCCAGCAGCCCCTCGGACAGTTTCCTAAACTATGGCTACACCTTC; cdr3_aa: CASSPSDSFLNYGYTF
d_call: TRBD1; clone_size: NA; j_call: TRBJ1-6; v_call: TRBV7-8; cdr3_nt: TGTGCCAGCAGCACCGGGACAGCGGGCTCACCCCTCCACTTT; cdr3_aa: CASSTGTAGSPLHF
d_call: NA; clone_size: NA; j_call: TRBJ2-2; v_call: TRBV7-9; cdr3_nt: TGTGCCAGCAGCTTACTCAGGGGCACCGGGGAGCTGTTTTTT; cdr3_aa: CASSLLRGTGELFF
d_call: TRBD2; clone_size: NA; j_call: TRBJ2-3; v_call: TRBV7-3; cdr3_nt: TGTGCCAGCAGCTTAGAACCAGCGGGGGCCACAGATACGCAGTATTTT; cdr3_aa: CASSLEPAGATDTQYF
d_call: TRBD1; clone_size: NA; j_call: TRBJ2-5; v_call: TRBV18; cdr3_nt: TGTGCCAGCTCACCACCTTCCGGGACAGGGGGAACTAAGACCCAGTACTTC; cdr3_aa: CASSPPSGTGGTKTQYF
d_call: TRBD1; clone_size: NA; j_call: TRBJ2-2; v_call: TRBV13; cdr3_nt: TGTGCCAGCAGCTTACGCCCCCCGTGGGGGACAGGGGTCGCCGGGGAGCTGTTTTTT; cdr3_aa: CASSLRPPWGTGVAGELFF
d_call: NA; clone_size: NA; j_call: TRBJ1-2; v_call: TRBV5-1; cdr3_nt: TGCGCCAGCAGCTTGGCAGGGGAAGATTACGGCTACACCTTC; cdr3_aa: CASSLAGEDYGYTF
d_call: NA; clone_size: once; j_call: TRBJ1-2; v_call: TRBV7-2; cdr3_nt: TGTGCCAGCAGCTTAACCCGAGACTATGGCTACACCTTC; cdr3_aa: CASSLTRDYGYTF
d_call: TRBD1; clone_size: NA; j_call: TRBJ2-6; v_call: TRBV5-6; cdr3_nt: TGTGCCAGCAGCTCTACCATACGGGACAGTTACTCTGGGGCCAACGTCCTGACTTTC; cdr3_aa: CASSSTIRDSYSGANVLTF
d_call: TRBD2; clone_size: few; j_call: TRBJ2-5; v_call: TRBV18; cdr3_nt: TGTGCCAGCTCGGGGAGGACTAGCGTGGCGGGAGAGACCCAGTACTTC; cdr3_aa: CASSGRTSVAGETQYF
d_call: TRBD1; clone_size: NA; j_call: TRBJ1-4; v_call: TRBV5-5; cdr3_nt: TGTGCCAGCAGCTTGGTCGGACAGGGTAATGAAAAACTGTTTTTT; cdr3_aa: CASSLVGQGNEKLFF
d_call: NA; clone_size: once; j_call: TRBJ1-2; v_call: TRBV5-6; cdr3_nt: TGTGCCAGCAGCTTGGACAGGGCGCCCTTCTATGGCTACACCTTC; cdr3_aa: CASSLDRAPFYGYTF
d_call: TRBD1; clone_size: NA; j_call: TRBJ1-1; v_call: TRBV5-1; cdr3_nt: TGCGCCAGCAGCCGGAATAGTGGGACAGGTCTCACTGAAGCTTTCTTT; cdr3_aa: CASSRNSGTGLTEAFF
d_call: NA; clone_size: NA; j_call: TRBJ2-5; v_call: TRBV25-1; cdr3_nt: TGTGCCAGCAGTGAATGGGGCCAGGGAAGTACGCAAGAGACCCAGTACTTC; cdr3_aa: CASSEWGQGSTQETQYF
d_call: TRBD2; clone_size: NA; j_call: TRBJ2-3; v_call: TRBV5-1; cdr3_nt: TGCGCCAGCAGCTTCACTAGCGGGGGGGCGGATACGCAGTATTTT; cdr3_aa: CASSFTSGGADTQYF
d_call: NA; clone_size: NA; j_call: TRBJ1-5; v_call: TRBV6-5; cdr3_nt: TGTGCCAGCAATACAGCAGAGAATCAGCCCCAGCATTTT; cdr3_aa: CASNTAENQPQHF
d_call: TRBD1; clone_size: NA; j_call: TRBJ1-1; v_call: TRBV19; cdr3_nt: TGTGCCAGTATCGGACAGGGACACAGCCTCGCTTTCTTT; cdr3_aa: CASIGQGHSLAFF
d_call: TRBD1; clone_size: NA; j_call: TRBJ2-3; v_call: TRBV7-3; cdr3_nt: TGTGCCAGCAGCTTAAGGCCGGGACAGGGGACAGATACGCAGTATTTT; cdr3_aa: CASSLRPGQGTDTQYF